The rows below give T cell receptor beta chains drawn from one sample of a study of shared clonotypes between healthy human individuals. The protocol was immunoSEQ multiplex PCR, while the TCRdb copy is restricted to in-frame clones and leaves out a portion. The sample yields some 450,000 clones, roughly three quarters seen once. Sequenced: PBMCs. Receptors originate from a woman between 35 and 50 years old in good health. Some clones in this sample may be carry-over from other donors' samples. Each CDR3 is given without its conserved first and last residue. The order of the fields is V gene, CDR3 protein.

TRBV4-1 ASSHPPSRGNTIY
TRBV7-9 ASSFPGREASHEQY
TRBV4-2 ASSPPVATMNTEAF
TRBV27 ASSSMGTGAFTDTQY
TRBV11-2 ASSLGGRINTEAF
TRBV2 ASSEGRGQDF
TRBV30 AWSRIFPGLARSRAGELF
TRBV5-1 ASSRLEGRTDGYT
TRBV28 ASSPYSGRTSYEQY
TRBV5-1 ASSQGLAGGEQF
TRBV10-2 ARGTGTSYEQY
TRBV7-2 ASTAAGRYNEQF
TRBV28 ASSRPGQGTNEAF
TRBV19 ASSTRWTEAF
TRBV7-3 ASSALGGPTDTQY
TRBV28 ASSLSATGGYEQY
TRBV7-3 ASSPIIAGGTNEQF
TRBV15 ATSRDLDFNYGYT
TRBV6-1 ASTLTGTPDQPQH
TRBV30 AWMSGPNEKLF
TRBV20-1 SAGAGRPQH
TRBV2 ASSRTGGENGYT
TRBV4-1 ASSEGYQETQY
TRBV29-1 SVVGSGGRGYT
TRBV6-1 ASSPQKGWNGYT
TRBV11-2 ASSSNLRGADEQF
TRBV6-1 ASSVNSHGTGANVLT
TRBV12-5 ASALGTPSQPQH
TRBV28 ATSVRNLRGRNQPQH
TRBV11-3 ASSLGSTSYEQY
TRBV20-1 SASGSTEAF
TRBV7-2 ASSFETGREKLF
TRBV7-9 ASSLGGTPQMEAF
TRBV13 ASSLWQDYGYT
TRBV27 ASSYRGAYGYT
TRBV19 ASSLRSTRLHSYGYT
TRBV11-3 ASSLDGGRSTDTQY
TRBV7-2 ASSTRVEGYGYT
TRBV28 ASRLHGNYGYT
TRBV2 ASRSGLAGAFHEQF
TRBV19 ASSLLAGGFYEQY
TRBV9 ASSAGRDTEAF
TRBV5-4 ASSPGRNPNQETQY
TRBV21-1 ASSGEPRTDTQY
TRBV6-4 ASKGGEATDTQY
TRBV6-5 ASSSGRATDTQY
TRBV30 AWSVLGTGSEKLF
TRBV13 ASSRGAADSYEQY
TRBV19 ASSIERGADTQY
TRBV6-5 ASTQTSGQETQY
TRBV28 ASSFLLGANVLT